A selection of T cell receptor beta chains follows, all from one sample in a study of cytomegalovirus exposure and HLA in healthy donors. The table came from immunoSEQ multiplex PCR; TCRdb's copy has only in-frame clones and leaves some out. The sample lists about 190,000 clones, more than 70% occurring once. What was sequenced was PBMCs. The receptors stem from a man aged 25-45 years in good health and CMV-seropositive. Each CDR3 is given with its conserved first and last residue. A D gene is named only where the DNA matches it firmly. A clone size is listed for some rows: how often the clone was seen (once, few, many), or a class if it is expanded.

TRBV5-6	-	TRBJ1-6	TRBD1	CASSLTGTGGSPLHF	TGTGCCAGCAGCTTGACCGGGACAGGGGGCTCACCCCTCCACTTT
TRBV2	-	TRBJ2-5	TRBD2	CASSPGLEGETQYF	TGTGCCAGCAGTCCTGGACTAGAGGGAGAGACCCAGTACTTC
TRBV5-1	-	TRBJ1-5	-	CASSLGVVNQPQHF	TGCGCCAGCAGCTTGGGCGTCGTAAATCAGCCCCAGCATTTT
TRBV6-5	-	TRBJ2-3	-	CASRPTSTDTQYF	TGTGCCAGCAGACCGACTAGCACAGATACGCAGTATTTT
TRBV27	-	TRBJ1-2	-	CASSLERGDGYGYTF	TGTGCCAGCAGTTTAGAGCGGGGGGACGGCTATGGCTACACCTTC
TRBV18	-	TRBJ1-5	-	CASSPGGNDQPQHF	TGTGCCAGCTCACCAGGAGGAAACGATCAGCCCCAGCATTTT
TRBV11-2	once	TRBJ2-1	-	CASSRLEGKNHNEQFF	TGTGCCAGCAGCCGCCTGGAGGGGAAGAACCACAATGAGCAGTTCTTC
TRBV7-9	-	TRBJ2-5	-	CASSSPRGRGGAQYF	TGTGCCAGCAGCTCCCCCCGGGGCAGGGGTGGGGCCCAGTACTTC
TRBV29-1	-	TRBJ1-1	-	CSVEDGWEGMNTEAFF	TGCAGCGTTGAAGATGGGTGGGAGGGGATGAACACTGAAGCTTTCTTT
TRBV5-1	-	TRBJ1-1	TRBD1	CASSPHRGAWDTEAFF	TGCGCCAGCAGCCCCCACAGGGGCGCATGGGACACTGAAGCTTTCTTT
TRBV19	-	TRBJ1-2	-	CASSIASNRRSYGYTF	TGTGCCAGTAGTATAGCCTCGAACCGGCGGAGCTATGGCTACACCTTC
TRBV10-3	-	TRBJ1-1	-	CAITDSNTEAFF	TGTGCCATCACCGACAGCAACACTGAAGCTTTCTTT
TRBV25-1	-	TRBJ2-3	TRBD2	CASTTSGASTDTQYF	TGTGCCAGCACGACTAGCGGGGCGAGCACAGATACGCAGTATTTT
TRBV19	-	TRBJ1-2	-	CASSIGYGGGASYGYTF	TGTGCCAGTAGTATCGGATATGGGGGGGGCGCTTCCTATGGCTACACCTTC
TRBV5-1	once	TRBJ2-7	TRBD1	CASSFVTGGPYEQYF	TGCGCCAGCAGCTTCGTTACAGGGGGCCCCTACGAGCAGTACTTC